The T cell receptor (beta chain) described here comes from a study of identical twins. Study-wide results and caveats: In monozygotic twins, models underestimated the sharing of out-of-frame TCR alpha.

Germline V gives CDR1 DFQATT, CDR2 SNEGSKA (reference sequence). Losses at the gene ends were 0 bases for V and 7 bases for J; bases not matched to a gene: 4. This CDR3 comprises 14 residues. Unique molecular identifiers were present on the cDNA, and a universal primer site came from template switching. TCRdb redid the calling of the 5' RACE reads with MiXCR, one entry per CDR3 protein. The repertoire includes under 300,000 distinct CDR3 sequences, more than 12% of them detected once, and 8.8% sits in the top ten. Concerning this clonotype itself: The antigen remains undetermined.

What was sequenced was memory (CD45RO+) T cells sorted from blood. V and J are TRBV20-1 and TRBJ2-1; 9 nucleotides agree with TRBD1. The TCR was taken from a young woman in good health. The CDR3 sequence is CSARDGTGLNEQFF. The DNA for the CDR3 is TGCAGTGCTAGAGACGGGACAGGGTTGAATGAGCAGTTCTTC.